The source of this T cell receptor (beta chain) is a study of T cell responses to AZD1222 COVID-19 vaccine. For the study at large: Pooled in the analysis were second doses at about 4 or about 12 weeks.

Study results and limitations: Donors, mostly white British, included more females; clonal diversity was possibly underestimated.

As to this clone: The antigen is not known.

Measured with immunoSEQ multiplex PCR; TCRdb has only the in-frame clones, and not every one. Among over 85,000 clones listed, approximately 90% were seen once. This receptor was obtained from an adult in good health. This specimen was peripheral blood, taken on day 0 of AZD1222 vaccination.

CDR3 loop: CASSYSRTSGTTYEQYF. CDR3 bases: TGTGCCAGCAGTTACTCAAGGACTAGCGGGACTACCTACGAGCAGTACTTC. V and J are TRBV6-2 or TRBV6-3 and TRBJ2-7, with 12 bases lining up with TRBD2. The length of the CDR3 is 17 residues. The trim removed 0 bases at V and 2 bases at J, leaving 5 bases unmatched. The germline CDR1 and CDR2 sequences are MNHEY and SVGEGT.